This T cell receptor (beta chain) was obtained from a study of response to subunit inactivated influenza vaccine. MiXCR, run by TCRdb on the RT-PCR reads, gives a single entry per CDR3 protein. The sample lists hundreds of thousands of distinct CDR3 sequences, 25% occurring once. Notes on the study in general: New T cells are recruited in small numbers by each seasonal influenza vaccination, according to the authors' suggestion.

The CDR3 contains 17 residues. Trimming stripped 1 base from V and 8 bases from J, with 21 bases between. This clonotype was detected only a few times. Its cognate antigen is unknown. The clonotype was recovered from a man aged 50 to 60 who received an inactivated influenza vaccine. The sample was CD4+ T cells sorted from PBMCs, taken less than 6 days after vaccination. The chain combines TRBV12-3 or TRBV12-4 with TRBJ2-1; D is unclear. The CDR3 region is CASSLGSRGPLSDEQFF. In DNA, the CDR3 is TGTGCCAGCAGTTTAGGGTCTCGCGGACCCCTGTCGGATGAGCAGTTCTTC.